These T cell receptor beta chains were read from a single sample in a study of OX40 agonist ivuxolimab in advanced cancers. Some clones are missing from TCRdb's copy, which holds only in-frame ones; the method was immunoSEQ multiplex PCR. This table holds tens of thousands of clones, 80% to 90% found once. Here the sequenced sample was CD4+ or CD8+ T cells sorted from blood, taken in a trial of the OX40 agonist ivuxolimab. The receptors originated from an adult with an advanced solid tumor such as melanoma, head and neck, liver or kidney cancer. Each CDR3 is given with its conserved first and last residue. A D gene is named only where the DNA matches it firmly.

d_call: NA; j_call: TRBJ2-1; v_call: TRBV2; cdr3_nt: TGTGCCAGCAGTGATTTGTTTAGACTAATTCCCTACAATGAGCAGTTCTTC; cdr3_aa: CASSDLFRLIPYNEQFF
d_call: NA; j_call: TRBJ2-3; v_call: TRBV4-3; cdr3_nt: TGCGCCAGCAGCCAAGCGGGAGTAGATACGCAGTATTTT; cdr3_aa: CASSQAGVDTQYF
d_call: NA; j_call: TRBJ2-1; v_call: TRBV19; cdr3_nt: TGTGCCAGTAGTATAGAGGAGAGCTCCTACAATGAGCAGTTCTTC; cdr3_aa: CASSIEESSYNEQFF
d_call: TRBD2; j_call: TRBJ2-1; v_call: TRBV9; cdr3_nt: TGTGCCAGTGCAGAAAGCGGGAGCAATGAGCAGTTCTTC; cdr3_aa: CASAESGSNEQFF
d_call: NA; j_call: TRBJ2-7; v_call: TRBV9; cdr3_nt: TGTGCCAGCAGCCCCTCCAGCGGGTACCTCTCCTACGAGCAGTACTTC; cdr3_aa: CASSPSSGYLSYEQYF
d_call: NA; j_call: TRBJ1-2; v_call: TRBV19; cdr3_nt: TGTGCCAGTGACTCCGGGATATCGTTCTATGGCTACACCTTC; cdr3_aa: CASDSGISFYGYTF
d_call: NA; j_call: TRBJ2-7; v_call: TRBV19; cdr3_nt: TGTGCCAGTAGTGGAGGACCCTCCTACGAGCAGTACTTC; cdr3_aa: CASSGGPSYEQYF
d_call: NA; j_call: TRBJ1-5; v_call: TRBV6-5; cdr3_nt: TGTGCCAGCAGTTACTCTGGGTTTCAGCCCCAGCATTTT; cdr3_aa: CASSYSGFQPQHF
d_call: NA; j_call: TRBJ2-6; v_call: TRBV13; cdr3_nt: TGTGCCAGCAGCTCCCCGTTATCAATCTCTGGGGCCAACGTCCTGACTTTC; cdr3_aa: CASSSPLSISGANVLTF
d_call: NA; j_call: TRBJ2-2; v_call: TRBV27; cdr3_nt: TGTGCCAGCAGTGGTCGGTTAGGGGAGCTGTTTTTT; cdr3_aa: CASSGRLGELFF
d_call: NA; j_call: TRBJ2-5; v_call: TRBV14; cdr3_nt: TGTGCCAGCAGCCAAATCCAAGAGACCCAGTACTTC; cdr3_aa: CASSQIQETQYF
d_call: NA; j_call: TRBJ2-5; v_call: TRBV7-2; cdr3_nt: TGTGCCAGCACCGGAACCCCGCGGGAGACCCAGTACTTC; cdr3_aa: CASTGTPRETQYF